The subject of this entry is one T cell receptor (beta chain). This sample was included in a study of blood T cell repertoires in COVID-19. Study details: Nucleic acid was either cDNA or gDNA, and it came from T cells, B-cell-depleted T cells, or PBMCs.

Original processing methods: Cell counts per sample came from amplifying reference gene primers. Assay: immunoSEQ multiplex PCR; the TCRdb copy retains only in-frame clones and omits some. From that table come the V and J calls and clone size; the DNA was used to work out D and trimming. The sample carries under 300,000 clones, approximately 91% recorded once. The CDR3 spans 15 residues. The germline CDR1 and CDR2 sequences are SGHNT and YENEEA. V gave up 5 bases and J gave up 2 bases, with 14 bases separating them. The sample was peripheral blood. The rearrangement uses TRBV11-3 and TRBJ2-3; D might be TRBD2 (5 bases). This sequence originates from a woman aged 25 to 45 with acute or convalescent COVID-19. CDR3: CASSLSTKLTDTQYF. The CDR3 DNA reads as TGTGCCAGCAGCCTCTCGACTAAACTCACAGATACGCAGTATTTT. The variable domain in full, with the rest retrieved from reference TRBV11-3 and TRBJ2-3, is EAGVVQSPRYKIIEKKQPVAFWCNPISGHNTLYWYLQNLGQGPELLIRYENEEAVDDSQLPKDRFSAERLKGVDSTLKIQPAELGDSAVYLCASSLSTKLTDTQYFGPGTRLTVL.